The sequence of this T cell receptor beta chain was determined in a study of blood T cell repertoires in COVID-19. The J segment lost 4 bases and the V segment lost 4 bases, leaving 6 bases of the junction unmatched. Germline V gives CDR1 GTSNPN, CDR2 SVGIG (reference sequence). There are 14 residues in the CDR3. Sequencing used immunoSEQ multiplex PCR; TCRdb keeps in-frame clones, though not all of them. The repertoire holds a few hundred thousand clones, with 85% to 90% as singletons. This sequence originates from a man aged 55 to 70 who had recovered from COVID-19. Sequenced sample: peripheral blood. This rearrangement joins TRBV30 to TRBJ2-1, with 8 bases lining up with TRBD2. CDR3 sequence (DNA): TGTGCCTGGATTTCAGCGGGGGTTTACAATGAGCAGTTCTTC. It specifies CAWISAGVYNEQFF.